This TCR beta chain was sequenced during a study of cytomegalovirus exposure and HLA in healthy donors (TCRdb year 2017). With regard to the full study: An earlier analysis of some 500 of the donors reported 250 to 350 Gb of sequence data and 117 million unique TCR beta sequences from about 200 million T cells. An early release covering more than 500 HLA-typed donors comprised around 300 gigabases of sequencing data and approximately 85 million unique TCR sequences. The genetic ancestry cluster associated with self-reported Caucasian donors included 70% to 85% of the roughly 360 genotyped donors. The study aimed to test whether cataloging public T cell receptors could reveal signatures of past pathogen exposure. The study profiled the T cell repertoires of fewer than 850 subjects by immunosequencing and related them to cytomegalovirus serostatus. Besides the first cohort of approximately 670 subjects, a separate validation cohort made up of over 100 different subjects was used. The study combined high-throughput TCR immunosequencing, statistical association of individual TCRs with disease status, and machine learning to predict cytomegalovirus infection status. A later analysis re-examined previously published TCR beta repertoires from several hundred donors and added high-resolution HLA genotyping to investigate patterns of TCR occurrence. Rather than using new phenotypic data, the later analysis identified candidate immune exposures from TCR beta sequences and from how often those sequences occurred across donors. In an earlier analysis of roughly 600 of the donors, high-throughput TCR beta sequencing was used to judge whether each TCR beta V gene segment behaved as functional or pseudogenic. Donor age, sex, ethnicity and CMV serostatus were compiled alongside the repertoire data. A later genetic analysis used genome-wide SNP genotypes for about three fifths of the 666 donors, treating that subset as a discovery cohort. All discovery cohort repertoires had been generated using a single sequencing platform. Both class I and class II loci were covered by HLA typing, at four-digit resolution. Typing coverage varied by locus: roughly 620-630 donors for A, B, C, DRB1 and DQB1; approximately 560 for DQA1; nearly 610 for DPA1; about 450 for DPB1. Roughly five DR-DQ haplotypes were handled as single units for association and clustering because linkage in the cohort was strong. On average, 235,054 unique TCR beta nucleotide sequences were sequenced per donor among 350 to 400 genotyped donors of the cohort, with 15% to 20% of those sequences being non-productive.

Notes on this clone: Its antigen remains undetermined. The sample holds no much larger clone one base away, and base qualities are not on file.

The cohort consisted of hundreds of healthy bone marrow donors. Cohort members were all nominally healthy when sampled, although unrecorded immune exposures were likely present. The donor was CMV seronegative and was included in the group of several hundred seronegative cohort members. Every donor gave a peripheral blood sample, and the peripheral blood mononuclear cells from that sample were used for TCR beta sequencing. Genomic DNA extraction from the blood cell samples was performed with the Qiagen DNeasy Blood Extraction Kit. The paper as a whole reports these results and caveats: In an earlier analysis of around 600 of the donors, most TCR beta V segments were observed in productive rearrangements about 87% or about 30% of the time, broadly matching IMGT annotations. The authors suggested that the approach could potentially be generalized to other disease states and immunological phenotypes. Across donors, most TCR sequences were observed very rarely, whereas some public TCRs were present in many individuals. Three of the identified cytomegalovirus-associated TCR beta chains were confirmed in vitro to be specific for cytomegalovirus antigens. In a later analysis, most CMV-associated TCR beta chains were found to appear HLA-restricted, with HLA associations seemingly driven largely by CMV exposure. A cluster of highly shared sequence variants was judged likely to be a technical artifact of the sequencing pipeline. According to a later analysis, TCR association rates differed among HLA loci, with DRB1 alleles showing the most associated TCRs and HLA-C alleles showing the fewest. Immune exposure information for the cohort was limited to CMV serostatus. An association between a missense DCLRE1C variant and V-gene and J-gene trimming of TCR beta chains was found in a later genetic analysis and replicated in an independent cohort. Because HLA typing was unavailable for some donors at each locus, only the typed subset was used in association tests. A total of some 180 TCR beta chains were listed by the study as associated with cytomegalovirus. Linkage disequilibrium might explain the correlated functional status among segregating V segments, but an unknown experimental factor could not be excluded. A further reported finding was that TCR beta sequences accurately predicted the HLA-A and HLA-B alleles for most subjects in the first cohort. In a later analysis, HLA-associated TCR beta chains were found to be more clonally expanded and to have lower generation probabilities than equally common non-associated chains. In a later genetic analysis, fewer N-insertions in productive TCRs were reported among donors in an Asian-associated ancestry cluster than the roughly 700-donor mean. Some IMGT-functional V segments, including TRBV6-2 and TRBV6-3, could not be distinguished by the 87-base-pair reads and were therefore excluded. A later analysis reported that several top co-occurrence clusters appeared linked to parvovirus B19, influenza, CMV and Epstein-Barr virus. The classifier was reported to diagnose cytomegalovirus status with high specificity and sensitivity in both the original and validation cohorts. When HLA alleles, especially DR and DQ, strongly co-occurred, attributing TCR associations to individual alleles was difficult. Roughly uniform sequencing depth across donors was assumed in presence/absence analyses, although this assumption may not hold. About 17 rarely observed V segments, including chromosome 9 orphons, were excluded from the earlier analysis of 550 to 700 of the donors because counts were too low. Only TCR beta chains were sequenced in this cohort, and the absence of alpha or paired-chain data limited detectable features. Specific HLA alleles were associated with 16,951 TCR beta sequences at a false discovery rate of 0.05 in a later analysis.

The method was the immunoSEQ multiplex PCR assay. The multiplex PCR relied on a mix of 60 forward primers for TCR Vbeta segments and 13 reverse primers for TCR Jbeta segments. Amplification of the CDR3 region of rearranged TCR beta genes was performed with a multiplex PCR assay on genomic DNA. The amplified TCR beta libraries were sequenced on the Illumina HiSeq System as 87-base-pair reads. For the original study's pipeline: A later analysis tallied roughly 76 million unique TCR beta chains across the 650 to 750 repertoires, and approximately 11 million of those chains were shared by two or more donors. To remove PCR and sequencing errors, raw reads were error-corrected and collapsed into unique sequences using a nearest-neighbor algorithm that merged closely related sequences. To assign V, D and J gene segments, CDR3 sequences were aligned to IMGT reference sequences. For a sequence to be retained, a match of at least six nucleotides was required to both a V gene segment and a J gene segment. A rearrangement was called productive if the CDR3 had no stop codons and remained in frame with V and J, and every other rearrangement was called non-productive. Following IMGT convention, CDR3 was defined as the stretch from the second conserved V-encoded cysteine up to the conserved J-encoded phenylalanine. In an earlier analysis of around 640 of the donors, sequences lacking an unambiguous match to a single V gene segment were excluded. An earlier analysis of a few hundred of the donors called V segments functional above 56.7% productive rearrangements and segregating when the between-donor standard deviation exceeded 5%. A statistical classification framework was built for diagnosing cytomegalovirus status from the catalog of TCR beta chain sequences. In a later analysis, V and J genes were assigned by comparing TCR nucleotide sequences against IMGT/GENE-DB human TR gene sequences. A later analysis assigned CDR3 sequences and most-parsimonious VDJ recombination scenarios with the TCRdist pipeline. In a later analysis, each TCR beta chain was defined by its CDR3 amino acid sequence together with its V-gene family, and reads without a unique V-gene family were excluded. To address suspected cross-contamination and a sequencing artifact, a later analysis removed approximately 600 highly shared, low-generation-probability nucleotide sequences. In a later analysis, a clonal expansion index for each public chain was calculated from normalized within-repertoire ranks of inferred template counts. In a later analysis, generation probabilities were computed with a VDJ recombination model fitted to out-of-frame rearrangements, and the resulting probabilities were checked against IGoR. Hypergeometric tests were used in a later analysis to score TCR-TCR, TCR-HLA and TCR-CMV co-occurrence, with a repertoire-size bias correction applied to the TCR pairs. A later analysis estimated false discovery rates by permuting HLA or CMV assignments 20 times. In a later analysis, co-occurring TCRs were grouped using DBSCAN, and TCRdist sequence similarity was added for clustering within HLA-allele-positive subsets. Repertoires with fewer than 30,000 or more than 120,000 public chains were left out of co-occurrence clustering, as were about five repertoires with anomalous nucleotide sharing. TCRdb mirrors the immuneACCESS table, restricted to in-frame sequences. Some clones are absent from its copies; in checked studies, under half trace to an unresolved V gene, and the reason for the others is unknown. V and J calls and clone size come straight from that table; D and trimming were deduced from the DNA. The sample has 100,000 to 150,000 clones on record, about 82% of them singletons. Clones ranked in the top ten supply 5.3% of the sample.

V lost 4 bases and J lost 4 bases, and the count of bases not matched to a germline gene is 5. The cysteine opens and the phenylalanine closes a CDR3 of 15 amino acids. Kept here is only the CDR3 DNA, which spans 45 bases and is read in frame from base 1. The germline V gene encodes CDR1 SGHNT and CDR2 YYREEE (reference sequence). The sequenced sample consisted of PBMCs. The sequence came from a young man in good health and CMV-seronegative. The V gene is TRBV5-4 and the J gene is TRBJ2-3, with 11 central nucleotides matching TRBD2. The encoded CDR3 is CASSPPSGGPDTQYF. The DNA sequence is given as TGTGCCAGCAGCCCCCCTAGCGGGGGGCCAGATACGCAGTATTTT.